A single sample gave rise to the 12 T cell receptor beta chains below, sequenced in a study of T cell responses to AZD1222 COVID-19 vaccine. Clones were sequenced by immunoSEQ multiplex PCR, and TCRdb holds only the in-frame ones, with some missing. The data contain about 100,000 clones, around 90% of them seen just once; the ten biggest clones take up 1.8%. The sample was peripheral blood, taken on day 0 of AZD1222 vaccination. All receptors derive from an adult in good health.

The chain recombines TRBV28 with TRBJ2-3; 9 bases align to TRBD2. The ends lost 2 bases at V and 3 bases at J; junction bases unmatched: 3. This CDR3 region has 15 residues. Germline loops: CDR1 MDHEN, CDR2 SYDVKM. The CDR3 region is CASSLISGSTDTQYF. CDR3 DNA sequence: TGTGCCAGCAGTTTAATTAGCGGGAGTACAGATACGCAGTATTTT.

V is TRBV19 and J is TRBJ2-6; tentatively, D is TRBD2 (5 bases). The V gene's germline CDR1 is LNHDA and CDR2 SQIVND (reference sequence). CDR3 size: 19 residues. V was shortened by 7 bases and J by 4 bases, with 26 bases between the two germline ends. CDR3 sequence reads: CASTRRTSLNLLGANVLTF. CDR3 sequence (DNA): TGTGCCAGTACACGAAGGACTTCCCTGAACCTTCTGGGGGCCAACGTCCTGACTTTC.

This sequence joins TRBV10-3 and TRBJ1-3; no reliable D call. Germline loops: CDR1 ENHRY, CDR2 SYGVKD. V was shortened by 0 bases and J by 2 bases, with 17 bases between the two germline ends. The CDR3 covers 18 residues. The DNA for the CDR3 is TGTGCCATCAGTGAGTCTCAAGCCCGGGGTGTGACTGGAAACACCATATATTTT. This translates into CAISESQARGVTGNTIYF.

The rearrangement links TRBV6-1 to TRBJ2-7; D unresolved. The CDR3 is 11 amino acids. CDR1 is MNHNS, CDR2 SASEGT, per germline. The V and J ends lost 1 base and 3 bases respectively, with 1 base between them. The CDR3 is CASSEGYEQYF. CDR3 nucleotide sequence: TGTGCCAGCAGTGAAGGCTACGAGCAGTACTTC.

This clone was counted only a few times. The identical CDR3 is also encoded by other nucleotide sequences in the sample. The chain joins TRBV27 to TRBJ1-1; D is perhaps TRBD1 (5 bases). CDR3 size: 13 residues. CDR1 is MNHEY and CDR2 is SMNVEV in the germline V gene (reference sequence). V lost 2 bases and J 4 bases, leaving 8 bases between the germline ends. DNA for the CDR3: TGTGCCAGCAGTTTAGGGGGGGGCACTGAAGCTTTCTTT. It specifies CASSLGGGTEAFF.

J is TRBJ2-7 and V is TRBV24-1; 8 bases are a match to TRBD1. Germline CDR1 KGHDR, CDR2 SFDVKD. The CDR3 contains 14 residues. Unmatched junction bases numbered 8, after V lost 5 bases and J lost 6 bases. The CDR3 region has the DNA TGTGCCACCAGTGGTCCCACAGGGGGAGGCGAGCAGTACTTC. Residues: CATSGPTGGGEQYF.

The chain is built from TRBV21-1 and TRBJ2-7; no DNA check was done on the table's D call, TRBD1. TRBV21-1 is labeled a pseudogene. The length of the CDR3 is 16 residues. The CDR3 loop reads CATTKRAGWGPYEQYF. The CDR3 coding sequence is TGTGCCACCACCAAACGCGCCGGGTGGGGGCCCTACGAGCAGTACTTC.

The chain joins TRBV5-4 to TRBJ1-4; 7 bases agree with TRBD1. The V segment lost 6 bases and the J segment 6 bases; nucleotides outside the gene matches: 8. Germline-derived CDR1 and CDR2 are SGHNT and YYREEE (reference sequence). This CDR3 contains 14 residues. CDR3 protein: CASTVSGTDEKLFF. In nucleotides, the CDR3 is TGTGCCAGCACCGTATCCGGGACAGATGAAAAACTGTTTTTT. The full variable domain, its missing parts supplied by reference TRBV5-4 and TRBJ1-4, is ETGVTQSPTHLIKTRGQQVTLRCSSQSGHNTVSWYQQALGQGPQFIFQYYREEENGRGNFPPRFSGLQFPNYSSELNVNALELDDSALYLCASTVSGTDEKLFFGSGTQLSVL.

With respect to this clone: The sample has other DNA sequences that encode this CDR3 too. The gene calls are TRBV5-1 and TRBJ2-7; the match to TRBD2 covers 7 bases. From germline, CDR1 is SGHRS and CDR2 YFSETQ. The CDR3 contains 13 residues. Germline trimming cut 2 bases from V and 4 bases from J; bases unmatched to any gene: 3. CDR3 in amino acids: CASSLSGKYEQYF. For the CDR3, the DNA is TGCGCCAGCAGCTTAAGCGGGAAATACGAGCAGTACTTC.

V is TRBV11-2 and J is TRBJ1-2, with 7 bases fitting TRBD1. This CDR3 has 14 amino acids. Trimming removed 4 bases from V and 8 bases from J; junction bases left unmatched: 10. Per the germline V gene, CDR1 is SGHAT and CDR2 is FQNNGV. The CDR3 protein is CASSSDRVAIGYTF. The CDR3, as DNA: TGTGCCAGCAGCTCCGACAGGGTAGCCATCGGCTACACCTTC.

This chain connects TRBV5-6 to TRBJ1-6; 9 bases fit TRBD1. Germline-derived CDR1 and CDR2 are SGHDT and YYEEEE. The CDR3 extends over 14 amino acids. Trimming removed 2 bases from V and 10 bases from J; junction bases left unmatched: 4. CDR3 coding DNA: TGTGCCAGCAGCTTAAGGGACAGGGCCTCACCCCTCCACTTT. As protein: CASSLRDRASPLHF.

V is TRBV24-1 and J is TRBJ2-4, with D possibly matching TRBD1 (5 bases). Trimming pared 2 bases from V and 12 bases from J, leaving 13 bases between. The CDR3 is 13 residues long. Germline values: CDR1 KGHDR, CDR2 SFDVKD. The CDR3 DNA follows: TGTGCCACCAGTGATTCAGGACATACCGATCAGTACTTC. Translation gives CATSDSGHTDQYF.